A single sample is the source of the 4 T cell receptor beta chains below, sequenced in a study of shared clonotypes between healthy human individuals. Clones were read by immunoSEQ multiplex PCR, and TCRdb kept only the in-frame ones, dropping some. This table has about 100,000 clones, around 68% appearing once. The sequenced sample was memory CD8+ T cells sorted from blood. The subset: CD45RO+ cells pooled with CCR7-negative TemRA cells. These receptor sequences come from a woman aged 30 to 39 in good health.

The table lists this clone with a count of one. This rearrangement joins TRBV19 to TRBJ2-1; D might be TRBD1 (6 bases). Trimming pared 3 bases from V and 1 base from J, leaving 16 bases between. Per germline, CDR1 LNHDA and CDR2 SQIVND (reference sequence). CDR3 length equals 17 residues. In DNA form, the CDR3 reads TGTGCCAGTAGTATTCCAATATCAGGGGTTTCCTACAATGAGCAGTTCTTC. Translating it yields CASSIPISGVSYNEQFF. Full variable domain (remainder filled in from reference TRBV19 and TRBJ2-1): DGGITQSPKYLFRKEGQNVTLSCEQNLNHDAMYWYRQDPGQGLRLIYYSQIVNDFQKGDIAEGYSVSREKKESFPLTVTSAQKNPTAFYLCASSIPISGVSYNEQFFGPGTRLTVL.

The J gene is TRBJ2-1, the V gene TRBV6-1; TRBD2 aligns across 10 bases. The germline gives CDR1 MNHNS, CDR2 SASEGT. The CDR3 is made up of 18 amino acids. Unmatched junction bases numbered 15, after V lost 3 bases and J lost 7 bases. Written as DNA, the CDR3 is TGTGCCAGCAGTGACATCCTCGCCACTAGCGGGACACCGAATGAGCAGTTCTTC. Protein: CASSDILATSGTPNEQFF.

This chain joins TRBV25-1 and TRBJ2-5; D is ambiguous. The CDR3 has 13 amino acids. V was pared by 4 bases and J by 4 bases, with 10 bases between. Germline CDR1 is MGHDK and CDR2 is SYGVNS. The CDR3 region is CASSGGSPETQYF. CDR3 sequence (DNA): TGTGCCAGCAGTGGGGGTAGCCCAGAGACCCAGTACTTC.

The chain carries TRBV28 and TRBJ2-7; a weak D match, TRBD2 (6 bases). V was clipped by 2 bases and J by 4 bases, with 15 bases between them. This CDR3 has 15 residues. Germline lookup yields CDR1 MDHEN and CDR2 SYDVKM. The CDR3 DNA reads TGTGCCAGCAGTTTAGACGGGAGAATAAGGTACGAGCAGTACTTC. It encodes CASSLDGRIRYEQYF.